This T cell receptor beta chain came from a study of T cells after yellow fever vaccination. Study-level information: Where fractions had low cell numbers, libraries were prepared from them with the SMART-Seq v4 Ultra Low Input RNA kit.

About this clonotype: Its antigen is as yet unknown.

Study-level results: The study noted that FACS-sorted repertoires could contain abundant clonotypes contaminating from the bulk population. Clones from primary vaccination mostly reappeared after the booster (roughly 95% CD4, 88% CD8).

UMIs were added to TCR cDNA along with a universal primer site when it was made by 5'RACE template switching. MiXCR was run by TCRdb on the 5' RACE reads, yielding one entry per CDR3 protein. Of a few hundred thousand distinct CDR3 sequences listed, 17% are singletons. Germline V gene lookup returns CDR1 MGHRA and CDR2 YSYEKL. Trimming cost V 0 bases and J 8 bases, with 11 bases left between them. The CDR3 has 14 residues. This sequence was found in a man between 18 and 35 years old who received the YFV17D yellow fever vaccine. Sequenced here: PBMCs, sampled roughly 5 days after the first yellow fever vaccination. The V and J genes are TRBV4-1 and TRBJ1-5; no reliable D call. CDR3 DNA sequence: TGCGCCAGCAGCCAAGACCTGTGGTCGGAGCCCCAGCATTTT. As protein: CASSQDLWSEPQHF.